This T cell receptor beta chain came from a study of early T cells in non-severe SARS-CoV-2 infection. Turning to the study itself: Whole-blood bulk RNA, unsorted, was sequenced, and chains were unpaired. Study-wide points: Using VDJdb, the matching emphasized anti-spike CD8 responses while missing private and CD4 specificities.

The table lists this clonotype with many counts. What it binds is unknown. Trimming removed 2 bases from V and 4 bases from J; junction bases left unmatched: 2. Germline CDR1 reads MGHDK; CDR2 reads SYGVNS. The length of the CDR3 is 14 residues. As part of library construction, unique molecular identifiers were attached to individual cDNA molecules. TCRdb passed the 5' RACE reads through MiXCR, listing each CDR3 protein once. The top ten hold 3% to 3.5% of the sample, which has 100,000 to 120,000 distinct CDR3 sequences, around 10% seen once. The rearrangement uses TRBV25-1 and TRBJ2-5, with TRBD2 matching 9 bases. The sample was whole blood. The origin of this receptor is an adult who was a healthcare worker with PCR-confirmed SARS-CoV-2 infection or an uninfected control (not recorded which). The CDR3 coding sequence is TGTGCCAGCAGTGAACTAGCGGGACCAGAGACCCAGTACTTC. Amino acid sequence: CASSELAGPETQYF.